Below are 23 T cell receptor beta chains sequenced from a single sample in a study of cytomegalovirus exposure and HLA in healthy donors. Only in-frame clones appear in the TCRdb table, and some are missing; sequencing was by immunoSEQ multiplex PCR. The sample records roughly 98,000 clones, roughly 89% being singletons. The sample was PBMCs. These receptors were taken from a woman aged 30 to 39 in good health and CMV-seronegative.

J is TRBJ2-5 and V is TRBV7-2; D possibly corresponds to TRBD2 (6 bases). V was trimmed by 4 bases and J by 5 bases, leaving 14 bases between them. CDR1 and CDR2 from the germline V gene are SGHTA and FQGNSA. There are 14 residues in the CDR3. The DNA for the CDR3 is TGTGCCAGCAGCTCCGGAGGGTTCCGGGAGACCCAGTACTTC. Translating it yields CASSSGGFRETQYF.

The gene calls are TRBV5-1 and TRBJ1-3; maybe TRBD1 (5 bases). Trimming cost V 4 bases and J 0 bases, with 14 bases left between them. The CDR3 is 16 residues long. The germline V gene has CDR1 SGHRS and CDR2 YFSETQ. The CDR3 DNA is TGCGCCAGCAGCCGGGGGACGGGGAGCTCTGGAAACACCATATATTTT. Amino acids: CASSRGTGSSGNTIYF.

DNA of the CDR3: TGTGCCAGCAGCCAAGCCAGGCAGCCATCCTACGAGCAGTACTTC. This codes for CASSQARQPSYEQYF. V and J are TRBV4-2 and TRBJ2-7; D is unresolved. Germline loops: CDR1 LGHNA, CDR2 YNFKEQ. Trimming took 1 base from V and 1 from J, leaving 11 bases between them. This CDR3 is built from 15 residues.

The chain joins TRBV28 to TRBJ1-2, with D maybe TRBD1 (5 bases). V lost 7 bases to trimming and J lost 4 bases, with 13 bases between them. CDR3 length: 13 amino acids. Germline CDR1 is MDHEN and CDR2 is SYDVKM. The CDR3 nucleotides are TGTGCCAGCACCCCAGGGTATCTCTATGGCTACACCTTC. Encoded protein: CASTPGYLYGYTF.

The genes are TRBV5-6 and TRBJ2-5; D unresolved. Trimming removed 2 bases from V and 7 bases from J, with 6 bases in between. Germline loops: CDR1 SGHDT, CDR2 YYEEEE. This CDR3 has 11 residues. CDR3 amino acids: CASSLWRTQYF. CDR3 sequence (DNA): TGTGCCAGCAGCTTATGGAGGACCCAGTACTTC. The full variable domain, rest sourced from reference TRBV5-6 and TRBJ2-5, is DAGVTQSPTHLIKTRGQQVTLRCSPKSGHDTVSWYQQALGQGPQFIFQYYEEEERQRGNFPDRFSGHQFPNYSSELNVNALLLGDSALYLCASSLWRTQYFGPGTRLLVL.

The chain couples TRBV4-3 to TRBJ1-1, with 8 bases identical to TRBD1. Germline assignment: CDR1 LGHNA and CDR2 YSLEER. Losses at the gene ends were 2 bases for V and 7 bases for J; bases not matched to a gene: 3. This CDR3 comprises 13 residues. CDR3 protein: CASSQITGGEAFF. The CDR3 DNA is TGCGCCAGCAGCCAAATAACAGGGGGTGAAGCTTTCTTT.

The chain couples TRBV29-1 to TRBJ1-4; D remains ambiguous. CDR3 length: 14 residues. Germline assignment: CDR1 SQVTM and CDR2 ANQGSEA. V was shortened by 5 bases and J by 3 bases, with 13 bases between the two germline ends. Here the CDR3 DNA reads TGCAGCGTTCTTCCACTATACTCTAATGAAAAACTGTTTTTT. It is translated as CSVLPLYSNEKLFF.

V usage is TRBV7-9 and J usage is TRBJ1-2; the D is unclear. This CDR3 comprises 13 residues. In germline, CDR1 is SEHNR, CDR2 FQNEAQ (reference sequence). Trimming cost V 1 base and J 7 bases, with 10 bases left between them. The CDR3 nucleotides read TGTGCCAGCAGCTTAGAATCAGTCAGTGGCTACACCTTC. It encodes CASSLESVSGYTF.

The rearrangement uses TRBV29-1 and TRBJ2-7; no definite D call. Germline loops: CDR1 SQVTM, CDR2 ANQGSEA. V gave up 0 bases and J gave up 1 base, with 7 bases separating them. This CDR3 region has 13 residues. Here the CDR3 reads CSVEDPRSYEQYF. For the CDR3, the DNA is TGCAGCGTTGAAGATCCCAGGTCCTACGAGCAGTACTTC.

The gene calls are TRBV10-3 and TRBJ2-1; D might be TRBD2 (5 bases). V was trimmed by 11 bases and J by 7 bases, leaving 15 bases between them. Germline assignment: CDR1 ENHRY and CDR2 SYGVKD. The CDR3 extends over 12 amino acids. The CDR3 bases are TGTGCCGTTGGGTTCCGGGGTAATGAGCAGTTCTTC. This sequence encodes CAVGFRGNEQFF.

The rearrangement joins TRBV21-1 to TRBJ1-2; the table's D gene call, TRBD1, was not cross checked with the DNA. TRBV21-1 is classified as a pseudogene. The CDR3 sequence is 17 residues long. In DNA, the CDR3 is TGTGCCAGCAGCAAAGAAATCAGGGGCACAGGTTTCTATGGCTACACCTTC. Protein product: CASSKEIRGTGFYGYTF.

The chain couples TRBV15 to TRBJ1-3, with D maybe TRBD1 (5 bases). V was clipped by 5 bases and J by 4 bases, with 15 bases between them. Germline CDR1 LNHNV, CDR2 YYDKDF (reference sequence). This CDR3 is built from 15 residues. CDR3 nucleotide sequence: TGTGCCACCAGCCGGGGGGACCTAGGCGGAAACACCATATATTTT. The encoded protein is CATSRGDLGGNTIYF.

The genes are TRBV5-4 and TRBJ2-3; TRBD1 matches 8 bases. Trimming cost V 3 bases and J 6 bases; bases outside gene matches: 12. This CDR3 spans 16 amino acids. Per germline, CDR1 SGHNT and CDR2 YYREEE (reference sequence). DNA of the CDR3: TGTGCCAGCAGCTCCCGGACAGGGTTGGCGATGGATACGCAGTATTTT. As protein: CASSSRTGLAMDTQYF.

The chain joins TRBV9 to TRBJ2-2, with 9 bases that match TRBD2. The CDR3 spans 15 residues. Germline V gene data show CDR1 as SGDLS and CDR2 as YYNGEE. Trimming cost V 0 bases and J 5 bases; bases outside gene matches: 2. CDR3 bases: TGTGCCAGCAGCGTAGTAGCGGGGGATACCGGGGAGCTGTTTTTT. Translated, it gives CASSVVAGDTGELFF.

The chain combines TRBV6-1 with TRBJ2-2; 7 bases are shared with TRBD1. Trimming cost V 1 base and J 7 bases; bases outside gene matches: 18. The germline gives CDR1 MNHNS, CDR2 SASEGT. The CDR3 consists of 19 residues. The CDR3 sequence: CASSEGGPRQGANSGELFF. CDR3 sequence (DNA): TGTGCCAGCAGTGAAGGTGGGCCCAGACAGGGAGCAAATAGCGGGGAGCTGTTTTTT.

The chain combines TRBV14 with TRBJ2-5; possibly TRBD2 for D (7 bases). This CDR3 contains 16 residues. V was clipped by 4 bases and J by 4 bases, with 19 bases between them. The germline CDR1 and CDR2 sequences are SGHDN and FVKESK. The CDR3 sequence is CASSRDYRRGGETQYF. CDR3 coding DNA: TGTGCCAGCAGCCGGGACTACCGGAGGGGGGGAGAGACCCAGTACTTC.

This chain connects TRBV2 to TRBJ2-1; 9 nucleotides line up with TRBD2. V shed 7 bases, J shed 4 bases, and the junction held 5 bases outside the gene matches. This CDR3 region has 14 residues. Germline CDR1 SNHLY, CDR2 FYNNEI. CDR3 sequence reads: CASTASGIYNEQFF. The CDR3 DNA follows: TGTGCCAGCACCGCTAGCGGGATTTACAATGAGCAGTTCTTC.

This clone was seen just once. This sequence joins TRBV27 and TRBJ2-3; D perhaps matches TRBD2 (6 bases). Trimming left V 6 bases short and J 3 bases short, with 13 bases between. The V gene's germline CDR1 is MNHEY and CDR2 SMNVEV (reference sequence). The CDR3 totals 14 residues. For the CDR3, the DNA is TGTGCCAGCAGGTACGGGGAGGCAACAGATACGCAGTATTTT. Amino acids: CASRYGEATDTQYF.

This chain connects TRBV10-3 to TRBJ1-6; a possible D gene is TRBD1 (6 bases). Per the germline V gene, CDR1 is ENHRY and CDR2 is SYGVKD. The CDR3 sequence is 16 residues long. The V and J ends lost 7 bases and 8 bases respectively, with 21 bases between them. In DNA form, the CDR3 reads TGTGCCATCAAGGGGGGGGGCGACAGGAGGGATTCACCCCTCCACTTT. As protein: CAIKGGGDRRDSPLHF.

The chain is built from TRBV7-8 and TRBJ2-1; TRBD2 matches 12 bases. This CDR3 contains 13 residues. Losses at the gene ends were 11 bases for V and 12 bases for J; bases not matched to a gene: 11. Looked up from germline, CDR1 is SGHVS and CDR2 is FQNEAQ. For the CDR3, the DNA is TGTGCCTGCCGACTAGCGGGAGTAAGCCCGCAGTTCTTC. This codes for CACRLAGVSPQFF.

The chain uses TRBV27 and TRBJ1-3, with a weak D call TRBD1 (6 bases). In germline, CDR1 is MNHEY, CDR2 SMNVEV (reference sequence). The CDR3 length is 13 residues. The V end lost 6 bases, the J end lost 1 base, and 7 bases lay between the germline ends. CDR3 sequence (DNA): TGTGCCAGCAGACAGGGATCTGGAAACACCATATATTTT. This gives the protein CASRQGSGNTIYF.

V usage is TRBV6-6 and J usage is TRBJ2-7, with TRBD1 matching 10 bases. With V trimmed by 5 bases and J by 8 bases, 6 bases remained unmatched. Germline V gene data show CDR1 as MNHNY and CDR2 as SVGAGI (reference sequence). This CDR3 has 13 amino acids. The DNA of the CDR3 is TGTGCCAGCAGTCGGGGGACAGGGGAACAGCAGTACTTC. Translated, it gives CASSRGTGEQQYF.

The gene calls are TRBV18 and TRBJ1-1, with D possibly matching TRBD1 (5 bases). This CDR3 region has 12 residues. Germline values: CDR1 KGHSH, CDR2 LQKENI. V was cut by 3 bases and J by 6 bases, with 8 bases left in between. DNA of the CDR3: TGTGCCAGCTCACCTGGGGGGGCTGAAGCTTTCTTT. Its translation is CASSPGGAEAFF.